This passage covers 12 T cell receptor beta chains from one sample sequenced in a study of neoadjuvant anti-PD-1 for oral cavity cancer. Sequencing was performed with immunoSEQ multiplex PCR; in TCRdb, only in-frame clones are kept and a portion is missing. This table holds some 11,000 clones, more than 45% found once. This material consisted of tumor tissue, taken before nivolumab (anti-PD-1) treatment. The receptors derive from a person aged 40 to 85 with oral cavity squamous cell carcinoma.

This chain joins TRBV7-3 and TRBJ2-1, with D perhaps matching TRBD2 (6 bases). Germline V CDR1 and CDR2: SGHTA, FQGTGA. V was clipped by 2 bases and J by 7 bases, with 18 bases between them. The CDR3 has 16 residues. The CDR3: CASSLGGTVRGNEQFF. In DNA, the CDR3 is TGTGCCAGCAGCTTAGGGGGGACGGTGAGGGGTAATGAGCAGTTCTTC. The full variable domain, rest sourced from reference TRBV7-3 and TRBJ2-1, is GAGVSQTPSNKVTEKGKYVELRCDPISGHTALYWYRQSLGQGPEFLIYFQGTGAADDSGLPNDRFFAVRPEGSVSTLKIQRTERGDSAVYLCASSLGGTVRGNEQFFGPGTRLTVL.

This clone has more than one count but fewer than ten. The rearrangement links TRBV7-2 to TRBJ2-1; the match to TRBD2 covers 11 bases. Per the germline V gene, CDR1 is SGHTA and CDR2 is FQGNSA. V shed 5 bases and J 6 bases; nucleotides not matched to a gene: 9. CDR3 length: 16 amino acids. Written as DNA, the CDR3 is TGTGCCAGCAGCCTTAGCGGGGGGGCTGACGGCAATGAGCAGTTCTTC. Translated, it gives CASSLSGGADGNEQFF.

This clone is medium-sized (0.01 to 0.1%) within its sample. The rearrangement joins TRBV27 to TRBJ1-5; no reliable D call. With 7 bases removed from V and 5 bases from J, the gap between germline ends came to 15 bases. This CDR3 is built from 14 residues. From germline, CDR1 is MNHEY and CDR2 SMNVEV (reference sequence). CDR3 region: CASKAGPRDQPQHF. The CDR3 nucleotides read TGTGCCAGCAAGGCAGGTCCTAGGGATCAGCCCCAGCATTTT.

This chain uses TRBV4-2 with TRBJ1-5; maybe TRBD1 (6 bases). Trimming took 2 bases from V and 6 from J, leaving 26 bases between them. Germline assignment: CDR1 LGHNA and CDR2 YNFKEQ. This CDR3 contains 19 residues. The CDR3 DNA follows: TGTGCCAGCAGCCAATTAATAGCGGGGGGCGGGGGGGTAGGTCAGCCCCAGCATTTT. Its protein product is CASSQLIAGGGGVGQPQHF.

In this sample, this clone turned up a few times. V gene TRBV11-2 combines with J gene TRBJ1-1; D not certain. Between the trimmed V and J ends, which lost 5 bases and 1 base, there was a span of 14 bases. Germline V gives CDR1 SGHAT, CDR2 FQNNGV. The CDR3 sequence is 15 residues long. The CDR3 protein is CASSPGGRANTEAFF. The CDR3 region has the DNA TGTGCCAGCAGCCCAGGCGGCAGAGCGAACACTGAAGCTTTCTTT.

This clone has a handful of counts. The V gene is TRBV11-2, the J gene TRBJ1-6; D uncertain. The CDR3 extends over 15 amino acids. The germline CDR1 and CDR2 sequences are SGHAT and FQNNGV. The V and J ends lost 0 bases and 7 bases respectively, with 10 bases between them. The CDR3 region has the DNA TGTGCCAGCAGCTTAGAAGGGATGGACAATTCACCCCTCCACTTT. Its protein product is CASSLEGMDNSPLHF.

The gene calls are TRBV7-8 and TRBJ1-1, with D uncertain. V was trimmed by 2 bases and J by 5 bases, leaving 15 bases between them. CDR1 SGHVS and CDR2 FQNEAQ come from the germline V gene. The CDR3 length is 15 residues. CDR3 nucleotides: TGTGCCAGCAGCTTAATACCCGGGTATGGAACTGAAGCTTTCTTT. Its protein product is CASSLIPGYGTEAFF. Supplemented by reference TRBV7-8 and TRBJ1-1, the full variable domain reads GAGVSQSPRYKVAKRGQDVALRCDPISGHVSLFWYQQALGQGPEFLTYFQNEAQLDKSGLPSDRFFAERPEGSVSTLKIQRTQQEDSAVYLCASSLIPGYGTEAFFGQGTRLTVV.

Sample share makes this clone medium-sized. This chain uses TRBV5-6 with TRBJ2-2; 8 nucleotides match TRBD2. Germline V gene data show CDR1 as SGHDT and CDR2 as YYEEEE. The CDR3 is made up of 16 amino acids. V gave up 2 bases and J gave up 3 bases; unmatched junction bases: 6. This CDR3 reads CASSFYVAGYTGELFF. The DNA for the CDR3 is TGTGCCAGCAGCTTTTATGTAGCGGGGTACACCGGGGAGCTGTTTTTT.

The V call is TRBV10-3, the J call TRBJ1-4; D unresolved. V lost 0 bases, J lost 8 bases, and 19 bases lay in between. CDR3 length equals 17 residues. Germline V CDR1 and CDR2: ENHRY, SYGVKD. CDR3 residues: CAISESVFGQFGEKLFF. CDR3 nucleotide sequence: TGTGCCATCAGTGAGTCTGTATTTGGTCAGTTTGGCGAAAAACTGTTTTTT.

The V call is TRBV7-9, the J call TRBJ1-5; TRBD1 matches at 9 bases. V shed 5 bases and J 3 bases; nucleotides not matched to a gene: 5. CDR3 length equals 15 residues. The germline CDR1 and CDR2 sequences are SEHNR and FQNEAQ (reference sequence). CDR3 sequence: CASSPGTGNNQPQHF. The DNA for the CDR3 is TGTGCCAGCAGCCCAGGGACAGGGAACAATCAGCCCCAGCATTTT.

The gene calls are TRBV5-4 and TRBJ2-1, with 7 bases matching TRBD1. V lost 0 bases, J lost 5 bases, and 2 bases stayed unmatched. The CDR3 contains 14 residues. CDR1 and CDR2 (germline): SGHNT, YYREEE (reference sequence). CDR3 amino acids: CASSLDRGNNEQFF. CDR3 nucleotide sequence: TGTGCCAGCAGCTTGGACAGGGGAAACAATGAGCAGTTCTTC.

The chain links TRBV2 to TRBJ1-5, with a weak D call TRBD1 (6 bases). Trimming removed 2 bases from V and 4 bases from J, with 15 bases in between. CDR3 size: 16 residues. From germline, CDR1 is SNHLY and CDR2 FYNNEI. The CDR3 nucleotides are TGTGCCAGCAGTGAAAATACAGGGTCGCGGAATCAGCCCCAGCATTTT. Translation: CASSENTGSRNQPQHF. The complete variable domain, with remaining parts taken from reference TRBV2 and TRBJ1-5, reads EPEVTQTPSHQVTQMGQEVILRCVPISNHLYFYWYRQILGQKVEFLVSFYNNEISEKSEIFDDQFSVERPDGSNFTLKIRSTKLEDSAMYFCASSENTGSRNQPQHFGDGTRLSIL.